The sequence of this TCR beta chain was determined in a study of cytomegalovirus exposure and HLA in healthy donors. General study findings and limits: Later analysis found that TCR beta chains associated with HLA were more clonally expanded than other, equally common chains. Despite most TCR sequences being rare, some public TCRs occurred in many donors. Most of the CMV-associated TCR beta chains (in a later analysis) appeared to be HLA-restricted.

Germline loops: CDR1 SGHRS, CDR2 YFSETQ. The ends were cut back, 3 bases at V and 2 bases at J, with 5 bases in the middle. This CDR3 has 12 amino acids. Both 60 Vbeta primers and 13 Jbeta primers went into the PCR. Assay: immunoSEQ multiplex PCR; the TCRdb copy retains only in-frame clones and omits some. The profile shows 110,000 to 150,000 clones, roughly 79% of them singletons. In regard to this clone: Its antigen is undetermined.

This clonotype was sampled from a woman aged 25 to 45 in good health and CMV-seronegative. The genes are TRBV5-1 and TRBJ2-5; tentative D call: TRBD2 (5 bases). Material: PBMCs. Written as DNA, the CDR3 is TGCGCCAGCAGCTGGACTCAAGAGACCCAGTACTTC. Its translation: CASSWTQETQYF.